These T cell receptor beta chains were read from a single sample in a study of shared clonotypes between healthy human individuals. Produced via immunoSEQ multiplex PCR; TCRdb's table is partial and in-frame only. This repertoire shows some 630,000 clones, 60% to 80% found once; its top ten account for around 1.8%. The sequenced sample was memory CD4+ T cells sorted from blood. These receptors all come from a woman aged 25 to 39 in good health. Each CDR3 is given with its conserved first and last residue. The order of the fields is CDR3 length, J gene, clone size, D gene, V gene, CDR3 DNA, CDR3 protein. The D gene is left open where the match is weak. Size is stated for part of the rows, as once, few or many counts, or as a class when the clone is expanded.

16 TRBJ2-7 . TRBD1 TRBV28 TGTGCCAGCAGTAATCCCGGGGACAGGCTCTCCTACGAGCAGTACTTC CASSNPGDRLSYEQYF
13 TRBJ2-7 . . TRBV11-2 TGTGCCAGCAGCTTAGGCAATAACTACGAGCAGTACTTC CASSLGNNYEQYF
14 TRBJ2-2 . . TRBV29-1 TGCAGCCCCTGGTGGGGGGCGCGGGTCGGGGAGCTGTTTTTT CSPWWGARVGELFF
16 TRBJ1-2 once . TRBV9 TGTGCCAGCAGCGTAGAGAGAGGGGCCACTAACTATGGCTACACCTTC CASSVERGATNYGYTF
12 TRBJ2-1 . . TRBV7-3 TGTGCCAGCAGCTTAGATTCAGGTGAGCAGTTCTTC CASSLDSGEQFF
17 TRBJ2-1 once . TRBV15 TGTGCCACCAGCAGAGTGGGCTCCAGCCTTTGGTTTAATGAGCAGTTCTTC CATSRVGSSLWFNEQFF
17 TRBJ2-2 . . TRBV27 TGTGCCAGCAGTTTATATCCCCCCTCAGGGTTCGCCGGGGAGCTGTTTTTT CASSLYPPSGFAGELFF
14 TRBJ2-7 . TRBD1 TRBV6-1 TGTGCCAGCACCTGGACAGGAACGTCCTACGAGCAGTACTTC CASTWTGTSYEQYF
15 TRBJ2-1 . . TRBV27 TGTGCCAGCAGTTTACGGCGGATGAGCGGCAATGAGCAGTTCTTC CASSLRRMSGNEQFF
14 TRBJ2-5 . . TRBV5-1 TGCGCCAGCAGCCCGTCAGGGAATGGAGAGACCCAGTACTTC CASSPSGNGETQYF
13 TRBJ1-2 . . TRBV27 TGTGCCAGCAGTTTCGCGGTGGGGAGGGGCTACACCTTC CASSFAVGRGYTF
14 TRBJ1-5 . . TRBV5-1 TGCGCCAGCAGCTCGGATCCCGGGAATCAGCCCCAGCATTTT CASSSDPGNQPQHF
14 TRBJ2-1 . . TRBV19 TGTGCCAGTAGTATAACAGGATCCTACAATGAGCAGTTCTTC CASSITGSYNEQFF
13 TRBJ1-1 . TRBD1 TRBV18 TGTGCCAGCTCACCACGGAGGGGGCCTGAAGCTTTCTTT CASSPRRGPEAFF
16 TRBJ2-4 . TRBD2 TRBV10-3 TGTGCCAGTAGCCAACCGGGACTAGCGGTCCAAAACATTCAGTACTTC CASSQPGLAVQNIQYF
13 TRBJ1-1 once . TRBV27 TGTGCCAGCAGTTTTAGGAGTAACACTGAAGCTTTCTTT CASSFRSNTEAFF
17 TRBJ2-1 . TRBD2 TRBV11-2 TGTGCCAGCAGCCCCCGTCCTGGGACTAGCGGAAACAATGAGCAGTTCTTC CASSPRPGTSGNNEQFF
13 TRBJ2-1 . TRBD1 TRBV29-1 TGCAGCGTTGACCGACAGGGCTACAATGAGCAGTTCTTC CSVDRQGYNEQFF
15 TRBJ2-1 . TRBD2 TRBV6-4 TGTGCCAGCAGTGACGGACGGGAGGGCCTCAGTGAGCAGTTCTTC CASSDGREGLSEQFF
13 TRBJ2-7 few TRBD2 TRBV5-6 TGTGCCAGCAGAACAAGGGAGGGCTACGAGCAGTACTTC CASRTREGYEQYF
13 TRBJ2-5 . . TRBV10-3 TGTGCCACCGCGGCCGGGAGTAGAGAGACCCAGTACTTC CATAAGSRETQYF
15 TRBJ1-5 once . TRBV28 TGTGCCACAGTTCTGCCGGTCGGGGACAATCAGCCCCAGCATTTT CATVLPVGDNQPQHF
16 TRBJ2-7 . TRBD2 TRBV28 TGTGCCAGCAGTCTTGATGGGGGGGTGGCCCCCTACGAGCAGTACTTC CASSLDGGVAPYEQYF
15 TRBJ2-7 . . TRBV7-9 TGTGCCAGCAGCTTTTCCGGGGACATTAACTACGAGCAGTACTTC CASSFSGDINYEQYF
13 TRBJ1-4 . . TRBV10-1 TGCGCCAGCTCCCGCGGGACTAATGAAAAACTGTTTTTT CASSRGTNEKLFF
17 TRBJ1-5 . TRBD1 TRBV19 TGTGCCAGTAGTACAGGGGGTCGTTTCTATAGCAATCAGCCCCAGCATTTT CASSTGGRFYSNQPQHF
15 TRBJ2-1 . . TRBV5-1 TGCGCCAGCAGCTTGTCTGCGGGTTCCTACAATGAGCAGTTCTTC CASSLSAGSYNEQFF
15 TRBJ2-5 . TRBD1 TRBV9 TGTGCCAGCAGCCCGTGGGACAGGGGAGGTGAGACCCAGTACTTC CASSPWDRGGETQYF
8 TRBJ1-1 once . TRBV29-1 TGCAGCGTGGAAGAAGCTTTCTTT CSVEEAFF
14 TRBJ1-5 . . TRBV28 TGTGCCAGCAGTTCGACAGGTAGCAATCAGCCCCAGCATTTT CASSSTGSNQPQHF
15 TRBJ2-7 . . TRBV7-9 TGTGCCAGCAGCTTAGCGGGGGAGTATCGGGTCGAGCAGTACTTC CASSLAGEYRVEQYF
18 TRBJ2-5 . TRBD2 TRBV5-1 TGCGCCAGCAGCTTCACTCCCATCGGGACTAGCGGCGCAGAGACCCAGTACTTC CASSFTPIGTSGAETQYF
18 TRBJ1-1 . TRBD1 TRBV5-4 TGTGCCAGCAGCTCCCCCGGGACAGGGAGCTGGGGCGGTCGCGAAGCTTTCTTT CASSSPGTGSWGGREAFF
17 TRBJ2-6 few TRBD1 TRBV19 TGTGCCAGTAGTAAGGGACAGGCAGCGTCTGGGGCCAACGTCCTGACTTTC CASSKGQAASGANVLTF
15 TRBJ1-3 . TRBD1 TRBV6-5 TGTGCCAGCAGGCCCAGGGGGGAATTTGGAAACACCATATATTTT CASRPRGEFGNTIYF
16 TRBJ1-1 . TRBD1 TRBV6-6 TGTGCCAGCAGTTACTCGGGGGACAGGTTGAACACTGAAGCTTTCTTT CASSYSGDRLNTEAFF
16 TRBJ2-1 few TRBD2 TRBV7-2 TGTGCCAGCAGCCCCGGGGTAGCGGGAGCATTCAATGAGCAGTTCTTC CASSPGVAGAFNEQFF
16 TRBJ2-1 . . TRBV27 TGTGCCAGCAGTTCCCAAACCTCCGCAGGGTTCACTGAGCAGTTCTTC CASSSQTSAGFTEQFF
14 TRBJ1-4 . . TRBV18 TGTGCCAGCTCACTCGGCACAGACGCTGAAAAACTGTTTTTT CASSLGTDAEKLFF
13 TRBJ2-7 . . TRBV27 TGTGCCAGCAGTTCCATCTCAACCTACGAGCAGTACTTC CASSSISTYEQYF
12 TRBJ1-5 once . TRBV2 TGTGCCAGCAGTGTCAGCAATCAGCCCCAGCATTTT CASSVSNQPQHF
15 TRBJ2-1 once TRBD2 TRBV5-4 TGTGCCAGCAGCTTGGCCGCGGGAGCCTACAATGAGCAGTTCTTC CASSLAAGAYNEQFF
14 TRBJ2-7 . . TRBV14 TGTGCCAGCAGCCAAGTCCAGAGCTCCTACGAGCAGTACTTC CASSQVQSSYEQYF